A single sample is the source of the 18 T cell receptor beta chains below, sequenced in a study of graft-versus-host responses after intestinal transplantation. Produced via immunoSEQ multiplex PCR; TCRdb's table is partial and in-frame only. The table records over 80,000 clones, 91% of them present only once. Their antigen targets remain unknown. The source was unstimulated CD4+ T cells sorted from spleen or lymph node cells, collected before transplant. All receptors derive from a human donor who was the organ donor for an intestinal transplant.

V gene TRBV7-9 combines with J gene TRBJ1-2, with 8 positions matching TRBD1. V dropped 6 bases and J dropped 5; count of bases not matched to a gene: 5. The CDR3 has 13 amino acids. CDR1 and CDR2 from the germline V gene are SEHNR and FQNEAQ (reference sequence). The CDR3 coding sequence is TGTGCCAGCAGGGACAGGGAATGGTATGGCTACACCTTC. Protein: CASRDREWYGYTF.

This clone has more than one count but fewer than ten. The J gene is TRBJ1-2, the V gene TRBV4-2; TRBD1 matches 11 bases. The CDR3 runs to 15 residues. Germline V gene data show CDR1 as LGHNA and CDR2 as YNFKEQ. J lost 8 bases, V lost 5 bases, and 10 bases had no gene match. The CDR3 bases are TGTGCCAGCAGCACCCGGGACAGGGGGTCGGACGGCTACACCTTC. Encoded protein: CASSTRDRGSDGYTF.

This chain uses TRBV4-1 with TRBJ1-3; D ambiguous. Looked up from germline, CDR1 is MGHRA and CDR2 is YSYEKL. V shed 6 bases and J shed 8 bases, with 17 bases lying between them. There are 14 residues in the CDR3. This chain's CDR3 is CASSNPTAEDTIYF. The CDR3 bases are TGCGCCAGCAGTAATCCTACGGCCGAGGACACCATATATTTT.

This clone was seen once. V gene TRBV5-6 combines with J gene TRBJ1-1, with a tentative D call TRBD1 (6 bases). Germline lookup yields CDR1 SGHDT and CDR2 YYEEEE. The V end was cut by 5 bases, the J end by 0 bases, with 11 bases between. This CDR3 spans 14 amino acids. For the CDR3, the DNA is TGTGCCAGCAGGAACGGACAGTTGAACACTGAAGCTTTCTTT. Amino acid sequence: CASRNGQLNTEAFF.

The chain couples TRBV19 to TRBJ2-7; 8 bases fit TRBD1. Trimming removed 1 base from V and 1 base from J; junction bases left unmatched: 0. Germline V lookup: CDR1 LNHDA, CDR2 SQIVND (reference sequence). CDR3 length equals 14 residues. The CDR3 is CASSIGTGSYEQYF. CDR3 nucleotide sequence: TGTGCCAGTAGTATAGGGACAGGGTCCTACGAGCAGTACTTC.

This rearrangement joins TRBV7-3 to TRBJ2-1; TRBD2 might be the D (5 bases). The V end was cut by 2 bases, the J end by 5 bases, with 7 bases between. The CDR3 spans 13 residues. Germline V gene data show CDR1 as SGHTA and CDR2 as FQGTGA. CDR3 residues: CASSLLANNEQFF. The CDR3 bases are TGTGCCAGCAGCTTATTAGCGAACAATGAGCAGTTCTTC.

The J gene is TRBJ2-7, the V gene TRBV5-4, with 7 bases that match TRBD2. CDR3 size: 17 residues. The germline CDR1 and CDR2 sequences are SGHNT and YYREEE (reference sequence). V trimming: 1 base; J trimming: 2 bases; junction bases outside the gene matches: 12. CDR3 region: CASSLQVGGGQTYEQYF. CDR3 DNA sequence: TGTGCCAGCAGCTTGCAGGTTGGCGGGGGTCAGACCTACGAGCAGTACTTC.

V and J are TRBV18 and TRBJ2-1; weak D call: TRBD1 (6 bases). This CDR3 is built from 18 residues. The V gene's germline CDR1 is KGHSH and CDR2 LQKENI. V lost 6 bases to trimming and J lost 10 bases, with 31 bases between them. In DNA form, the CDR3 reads TGTGCCAGCTCCTTGAGTCTGCTGATGGGGGCGCCGCAGGAGGAGCAGTTCTTC. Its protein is CASSLSLLMGAPQEEQFF.

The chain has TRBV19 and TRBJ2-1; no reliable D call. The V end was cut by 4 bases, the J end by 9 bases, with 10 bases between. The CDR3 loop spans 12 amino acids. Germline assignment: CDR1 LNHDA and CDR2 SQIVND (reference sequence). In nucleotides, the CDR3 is TGTGCCAGTAGTACCCGGGTGGCTGAGCAGTTCTTC. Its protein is CASSTRVAEQFF.

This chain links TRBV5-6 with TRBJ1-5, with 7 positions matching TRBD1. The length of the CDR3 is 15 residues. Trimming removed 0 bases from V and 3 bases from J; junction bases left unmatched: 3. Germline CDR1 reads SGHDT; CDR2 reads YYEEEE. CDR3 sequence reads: CASSLADRVNQPQHF. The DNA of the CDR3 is TGTGCCAGCAGCTTGGCAGACAGGGTCAATCAGCCCCAGCATTTT.

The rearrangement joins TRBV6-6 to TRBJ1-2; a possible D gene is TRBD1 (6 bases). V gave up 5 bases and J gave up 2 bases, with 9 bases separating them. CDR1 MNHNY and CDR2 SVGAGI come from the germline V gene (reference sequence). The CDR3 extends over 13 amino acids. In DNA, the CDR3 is TGTGCCAGCAGTGGGGGCACCAACTATGGCTACACCTTC. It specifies CASSGGTNYGYTF.

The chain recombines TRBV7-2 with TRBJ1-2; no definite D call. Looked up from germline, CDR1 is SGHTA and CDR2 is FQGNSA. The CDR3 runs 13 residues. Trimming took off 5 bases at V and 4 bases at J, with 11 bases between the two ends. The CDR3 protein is CASSPDGIYGYTF. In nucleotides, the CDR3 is TGTGCCAGCAGCCCAGACGGGATCTATGGCTACACCTTC.

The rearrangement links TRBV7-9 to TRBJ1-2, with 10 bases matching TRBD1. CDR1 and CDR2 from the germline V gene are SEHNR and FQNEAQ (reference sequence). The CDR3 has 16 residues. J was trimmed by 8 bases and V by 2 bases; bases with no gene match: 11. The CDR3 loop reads CASSLRGSGTGDGYTF. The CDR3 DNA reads TGTGCCAGCAGCTTAAGAGGTTCCGGGACAGGGGACGGCTACACCTTC.

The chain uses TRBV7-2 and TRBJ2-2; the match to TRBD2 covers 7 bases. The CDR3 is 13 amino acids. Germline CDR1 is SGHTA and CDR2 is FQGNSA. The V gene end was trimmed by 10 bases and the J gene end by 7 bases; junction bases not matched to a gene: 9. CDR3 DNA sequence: TGTGCCATCGCGAGCGGGGTGGTCGGGGAGCTGTTTTTT. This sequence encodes CAIASGVVGELFF.

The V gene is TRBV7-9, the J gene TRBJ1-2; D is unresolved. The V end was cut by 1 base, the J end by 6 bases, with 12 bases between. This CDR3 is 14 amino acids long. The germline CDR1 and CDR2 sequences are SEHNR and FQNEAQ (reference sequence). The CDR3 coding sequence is TGTGCCAGCAGCTTAGGGGCGACAACCAATGGCTACACCTTC. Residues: CASSLGATTNGYTF.

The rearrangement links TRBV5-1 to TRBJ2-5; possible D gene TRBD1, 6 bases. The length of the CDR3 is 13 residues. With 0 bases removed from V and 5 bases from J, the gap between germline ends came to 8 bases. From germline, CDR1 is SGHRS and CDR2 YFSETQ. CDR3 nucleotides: TGCGCCAGCAGCTTGGGGGGGCCGGAGACCCAGTACTTC. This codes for CASSLGGPETQYF.

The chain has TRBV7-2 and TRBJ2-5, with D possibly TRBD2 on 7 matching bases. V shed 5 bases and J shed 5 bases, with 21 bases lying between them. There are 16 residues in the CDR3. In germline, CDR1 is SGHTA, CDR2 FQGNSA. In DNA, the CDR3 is TGTGCCAGCAGCCCAACGGGGGGCCCGCCCGGCGAGACCCAGTACTTC. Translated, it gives CASSPTGGPPGETQYF.

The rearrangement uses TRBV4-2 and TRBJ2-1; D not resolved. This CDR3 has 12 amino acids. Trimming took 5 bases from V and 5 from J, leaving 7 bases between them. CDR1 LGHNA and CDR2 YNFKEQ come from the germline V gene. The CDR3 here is CASSGPHNEQFF. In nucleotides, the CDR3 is TGTGCCAGCAGCGGGCCTCACAATGAGCAGTTCTTC.